The rows below give T cell receptor beta chains drawn from one sample of a study of OX40 agonist ivuxolimab in advanced cancers. Assay used: immunoSEQ multiplex PCR; TCRdb lists only in-frame clones, some missing. In the table there are roughly 100,000 clones, approximately 90% of which are singletons. The specimen was CD4+ or CD8+ T cells sorted from blood, collected in a trial of the OX40 agonist ivuxolimab. The source is an adult with an advanced solid tumor such as melanoma, head and neck, liver or kidney cancer. Both conserved end residues are part of each CDR3. Fields, in order: V gene, D gene, J gene, CDR3 DNA, CDR3 protein. A D gene is named only where the DNA matches it firmly.

v_gene: TRBV27
d_gene: .
j_gene: TRBJ1-2
CDR3nt: TGTGCCAGCAGTTTATCTGGGGGTGGCTATGGCTACACCTTC
CDR3aa: CASSLSGGGYGYTF

v_gene: TRBV27
d_gene: .
j_gene: TRBJ2-3
CDR3nt: TGTGCCAGCAGTTCCGCTAGCACAGATACGCAGTATTTT
CDR3aa: CASSSASTDTQYF

v_gene: TRBV6-4
d_gene: .
j_gene: TRBJ2-6
CDR3nt: TGTGCCAGCAGTGACTCGCATGCCTCTGGGGCCAACGTCCTGACTTTC
CDR3aa: CASSDSHASGANVLTF

v_gene: TRBV7-8
d_gene: TRBD1
j_gene: TRBJ2-7
CDR3nt: TGTGCCAGCAGCTCGACAGGGAACTACGAGCAGTACTTC
CDR3aa: CASSSTGNYEQYF

v_gene: TRBV19
d_gene: .
j_gene: TRBJ2-2
CDR3nt: TGTGCCAGTAGTATAGCCGCGGCAGCTACCGGGGAGCTGTTTTTT
CDR3aa: CASSIAAAATGELFF

v_gene: TRBV11-2
d_gene: TRBD2
j_gene: TRBJ2-2
CDR3nt: TGTGCCAGCAGCTTGCGGGGACTAGCGGGGTCCGGGGAGCTGTTTTTT
CDR3aa: CASSLRGLAGSGELFF

v_gene: TRBV2
d_gene: .
j_gene: TRBJ2-7
CDR3nt: TGTGCCAGCAGTTCGTATACCACAGAGCAGTACTTC
CDR3aa: CASSSYTTEQYF

v_gene: TRBV9
d_gene: TRBD2
j_gene: TRBJ2-2
CDR3nt: TGTGCCAGCAGCGTAGCGGCGGGGGTTCGAGGCACCGGGGAGCTGTTTTTT
CDR3aa: CASSVAAGVRGTGELFF

v_gene: TRBV27
d_gene: .
j_gene: TRBJ2-1
CDR3nt: TGTGCCAGCAGTTTTTTTAATGAGCAGTTCTTC
CDR3aa: CASSFFNEQFF

v_gene: TRBV5-6
d_gene: TRBD2
j_gene: TRBJ2-3
CDR3nt: TGTGCCAGCAGCTTGAACGGGAGGGATACGCAGTATTTT
CDR3aa: CASSLNGRDTQYF

v_gene: TRBV2
d_gene: TRBD1
j_gene: TRBJ1-2
CDR3nt: TGTGCCAGCAGTGTGGGACAGATGCCTCTCAACTATGGCTACACCTTC
CDR3aa: CASSVGQMPLNYGYTF